This entry concerns a single TCR beta chain. This record belongs to a study of blood T cell repertoires in COVID-19. Only in-frame clones appear in the TCRdb table, and some are missing; sequencing was by immunoSEQ multiplex PCR. The sample yields 250,000 to 350,000 clones, approximately 90% seen once. Cohort 3 donors counted as recovered after two negative PCRs, clearance, or resolved symptoms. The CDR3 has 11 amino acids. Germline CDR1 is PRHDT and CDR2 is FYEKMQ (reference sequence). The V and J ends lost 3 bases and 6 bases respectively, with 5 bases between them. The sequence was collected from a woman under 30 who had recovered from COVID-19. The genes are TRBV13 and TRBJ1-1; D is unclear. Sequences were obtained from PBMCs or T cells enriched from blood (not recorded which). The CDR3, as DNA: TGTGCCAGCAGCTTTAGCCCTGAAGCTTTCTTT. Its translation is CASSFSPEAFF.